The clone carrying this T cell receptor beta chain occurred a few times. No antigen is known for it. These data are taken from a study of beta chain features in type 1 diabetes. Across the whole study: Healthy donors resembled patients in age, gender and cell yields.

Overall study findings and caveats: Compared to healthy donors, patients appeared to have naive, central memory and Treg TCRB repertoires that were more alike. Moderate but significant shortening of TCRB CDR3s was recorded in all four CD4+ subsets from Type 1 diabetes patients.

Every sorted population was more than 98% pure. The whole isolated RNA underwent reverse transcription, so sequencing captured expressed TCRB transcripts. Reads from naive, central memory and regulatory T cell samples averaged about 3.57 million. This table comes from immunoSEQ multiplex PCR, and its TCRdb copy is limited to in-frame clones, with some not included. The sample yields more than 150,000 clones, approximately 10% seen once. Germline-derived CDR1 and CDR2 are MGHRA and YSYEKL. This CDR3 contains 16 residues. J gave up 8 bases and V 4 bases, and 13 bases lay outside the gene matches. The origin of this receptor is a woman aged 25 to 45 with type 1 diabetes. V is TRBV4-1 and J is TRBJ2-1; 8 bases fit TRBD1. The sample was central memory CD4+ T cells from blood. The CDR3 DNA is TGCGCCAGCAGCCCCATCTATCGGACAGGGAGCGATGAGCAGTTCTTC. Translation: CASSPIYRTGSDEQFF.